This T cell receptor (beta chain) emerged from a study of beta chain bispecific antibodies for T cell cancers (dated by TCRdb to the early 2020s). The study in broad terms: After T cells from healthy donors were cocultured with bispecific antibodies and T cell leukemia lines, the researchers used TRBV sequencing of the cells that survived to measure how much each TRBV family was depleted. Surface TRBV12 (TRBV12-3) was expressed by Jurkat cells, and surface TRBV5-5 was expressed by HPB-ALL cells.

The germline V gene provides CDR1 SNHLY and CDR2 FYNNEI. There are 15 amino acids in the CDR3, from cysteine to phenylalanine inclusive. The entry retains the CDR3 DNA only, 45 bases that are in frame from base 1. The junction shows trimming of 6 bases on V and 1 base on J, plus 15 bases between the germline ends. What the authors observed across the whole study: Every sequenced sample was a mix of normal T cells and leukemia cell line cells, and most of the targeted TRBV signal originated from the leukemia cells instead of the normal T cells. Cross-reactivity of the anti-TRBV5-5 antibody with TRBV5-6 was attributed to high sequence similarity between the two genes.

This clonotype was observed many times. There is no known antigen for this receptor. Base-call qualities are not available, and no considerably larger clone is one nucleotide away. For around 3 days, T cells were expanded from blood mononuclear cells using either the anti-CD3 antibody OKT3 or CD3/CD28 Dynabeads. The culture conditions for expanded T cells were RPMI 1640 plus 10% fetal bovine serum, recombinant human IL-2 (about 94 IU/ml) and IL-7 (5 ng/ml). Cocultures combined 5 x 10^4 normal T cells with 5 x 10^4 target cells and bispecific antibody in roughly 99 ul, incubated roughly 18 hours at 37°C. Every bispecific antibody was made of two single-chain variable fragments, expressed in a single-chain diabody format carrying a His tag. Effector T cells were obtained from healthy human donors, and peripheral blood mononuclear cells were isolated from leukapheresis samples by Ficoll density gradient centrifugation.

Unique molecular identifier barcodes were built into the libraries and used for clonotype quantification. Qiagen AllPrep DNA/RNA Micro kits were used to isolate total RNA, and an Agilent TapeStation was used to check RNA quality. TCR beta libraries were built by 5' RACE: cDNA synthesis followed by two PCR steps using TCR beta constant-region gene-specific primers. An Illumina MiSeq platform was used to sequence the TCR beta libraries. On the authors' methods: MIGEC, MiXCR and VDJtools were used to process the reads. Clonotype frequency was computed as the clonotype's share of unique molecular identifiers among all unique molecular identifiers in the sample. Nonfunctional TRBV genes classified in IMGT as pseudogenes or open reading frames, such as TRBV1, TRBV12-1 and TRBV21, were excluded. TCRdb handled the public reads itself, with Q25 trimming in fastp and clone calling in MiXCR, and kept productive beta chains. Duplicate CDR3 protein sequences are folded into a single record with the most common DNA and genes. TCRdb's processing, not the study's, gives the V and J calls here. The sample yields 15,000 to 20,000 distinct CDR3 sequences; about 2.2% were counted once. About 7% of the sample comes from the top ten.

Sample: healthy donor T cells cultured with leukemia cells. This sequence uses TRBV2 and TRBJ2-5; 6 matching bases give a weak D call of TRBD1. This receptor was taken from a human donor in good health. Some clones in this sample may be carry-over from other donors' samples. The CDR3 region: CASSYWTDSQETQYF. Read as DNA, the sequence is TGTGCCAGCAGCTATTGGACAGACTCCCAAGAGACCCAGTACTTC.